Each of the 5 T cell receptor beta chains below was sequenced from the same sample in a study of naive and memory T cell subsets. These receptors lack a known antigen. The beta constant-region primer was an equimolar mix of two oligonucleotides covering TRBC1 and TRBC2. The ligated cDNA underwent four PCR rounds using SP2 and nested alpha and beta constant-region primers. TCRdb ran MiXCR on the UMI-ligation and nested PCR reads and lists one entry per CDR3 protein. The sample yields 130,000 to 150,000 distinct CDR3 sequences, approximately 22% seen once. General study results and limits: Especially in CD8 cells, naive repertoires contained a few larger clonotypes, possibly CD45RA-re-expressing memory cells.

The sequencing input was naive CD4+ T cells from blood. These receptors were obtained from a human donor in good health.

This CDR3 reads CASSPGQGAADTQYF. The CDR3 DNA reads TGCGCCAGCAGCCCGGGACAGGGGGCAGCAGATACGCAGTATTTT. This chain joins TRBV5-1 and TRBJ2-3; the match to TRBD1 covers 12 bases. After removal of 4 bases from V and 4 bases from J, the junction contained 4 bases not matched to a gene. The CDR3 runs 15 residues. The germline V gene encodes CDR1 SGHRS and CDR2 YFSETQ.

The chain carries TRBV7-2 and TRBJ2-1; D is undetermined. Trimming removed 4 bases at V and 6 bases at J, with 13 bases between. Germline V gives CDR1 SGHTA, CDR2 FQGNSA. CDR3 size: 14 residues. The CDR3 DNA follows: TGTGCCAGCAGCTCTGGCAGCTTTATCAATGAGCAGTTCTTC. This encodes CASSSGSFINEQFF. The complete variable domain, with remaining parts taken from reference TRBV7-2 and TRBJ2-1, reads GAGVSQSPSNKVTEKGKDVELRCDPISGHTALYWYRQSLGQGLEFLIYFQGNSAPDKSGLPSDRFSAERTGGSVSTLTIQRTQQEDSAVYLCASSSGSFINEQFFGPGTRLTVL.

In this sample, this clonotype turned up a few times. V is TRBV2 and J is TRBJ2-1, with D unclear. Germline V gives CDR1 SNHLY, CDR2 FYNNEI. This CDR3 contains 13 residues. Trimming took off 5 bases at V and 10 bases at J, with 15 bases between the two ends. Written as DNA, the CDR3 is TGTGCCAGCAGTTCCCCGGACGTCCAAGAGCAGTTCTTC. Translated: CASSSPDVQEQFF.

V gene TRBV20-1 combines with J gene TRBJ2-3, with D uncertain. The CDR3 is 11 amino acids. V was clipped by 6 bases and J by 6 bases, with 10 bases between them. From germline, CDR1 is DFQATT and CDR2 SNEGSKA (reference sequence). The CDR3 DNA follows: TGCAGTGCCCCCCCCGTCGATACGCAGTATTTT. Encoded protein: CSAPPVDTQYF.

This clonotype was found a few times. This chain connects TRBV12-3 or TRBV12-4 to TRBJ1-2; possibly TRBD1 for D (5 bases). V lost 5 bases, J lost 4 bases, and 14 bases lay in between. The CDR3 length is 14 residues. The CDR3 DNA is TGTGCCAGCAGTAAGGGCAGGGTGAGCTATGGCTACACCTTC. Translated: CASSKGRVSYGYTF.